Sequencing of this T cell receptor (beta chain) was carried out in a study of cytomegalovirus exposure and HLA in healthy donors. PCR was performed using 60 Vbeta and 13 Jbeta primers. Assay used: immunoSEQ multiplex PCR; TCRdb lists only in-frame clones, some missing. The table for this sample gives roughly 55,000 clones. Germline values: CDR1 MNHEY, CDR2 SVGAGI. The CDR3 runs 14 residues. Trimming took 5 bases from V and 2 from J; bases not matched to a gene: 5. Overall study findings and caveats: As a later analysis showed, a missense DCLRE1C variant was linked to trimming of TCR beta V- and J-genes.

Remarks on this clone: Its antigen is unidentified.

This chain links TRBV6-5 with TRBJ2-7; 8 bases fit TRBD2. The material sequenced was PBMCs. This receptor was obtained from a woman in her forties or fifties in good health and CMV-seropositive. This chain's CDR3 is CASSRGGEAYEQYF. The CDR3, as DNA: TGTGCCAGCAGTCGGGGGGGGGAAGCCTACGAGCAGTACTTC.